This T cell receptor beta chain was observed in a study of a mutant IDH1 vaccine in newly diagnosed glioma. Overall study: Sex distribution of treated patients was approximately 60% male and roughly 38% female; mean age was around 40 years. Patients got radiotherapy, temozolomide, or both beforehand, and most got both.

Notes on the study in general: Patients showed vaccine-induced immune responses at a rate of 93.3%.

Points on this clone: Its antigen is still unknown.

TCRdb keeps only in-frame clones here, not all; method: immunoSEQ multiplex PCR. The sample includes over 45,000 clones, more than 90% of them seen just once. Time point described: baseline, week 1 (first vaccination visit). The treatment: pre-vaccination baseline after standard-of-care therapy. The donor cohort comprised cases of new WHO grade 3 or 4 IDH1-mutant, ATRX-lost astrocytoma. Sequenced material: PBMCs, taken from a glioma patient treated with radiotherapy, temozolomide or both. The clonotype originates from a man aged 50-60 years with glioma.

The CDR3 bases are TGCGCCAGCAGTCCCAGCGGGGACAGCACAGATACGCAGTATTTT. It codes for CASSPSGDSTDTQYF. The rearrangement joins TRBV5-1 to TRBJ2-3; the match to TRBD2 covers 7 bases. V lost 5 bases to trimming and J lost 0 bases; unmatched junction nucleotides: 6. This CDR3 spans 15 amino acids. In germline, CDR1 is SGHRS, CDR2 YFSETQ.